The 23 T cell receptor beta chains in this list originate from one sample, sequenced in a study of graft-versus-host responses after intestinal transplantation. Graft material was processed, releasing intraepithelial and lamina propria lymphocytes. TCRdb's table, derived via immunoSEQ multiplex PCR, lists solely in-frame clones and lacks some. The profile shows 12,000 or so clones, about three quarters of them singletons. The specimen comprised ileum tissue, sampled roughly 5 months after intestinal transplantation. These receptors were collected from a human patient who received an intestinal transplant, so some T cells may come from the graft donor.

DNA of the CDR3: TGTGCCAGCAGCTTATATGGCGGGGGGAACACTGAAGCTTTCTTT. It yields the protein CASSLYGGGNTEAFF. The rearrangement uses TRBV7-8 and TRBJ1-1; maybe TRBD1 (5 bases). CDR1 is SGHVS and CDR2 is FQNEAQ in the germline V gene. V gave up 2 bases and J gave up 1 base, with 11 bases separating them. This CDR3 comprises 15 residues.

The chain combines TRBV7-9 with TRBJ2-4, with 7 bases matching TRBD2. The CDR3 runs to 11 residues. V lost 5 bases and J lost 15; bases outside the gene matches: 7. Germline CDR1 and CDR2: SEHNR and FQNEAQ (reference sequence). CDR3 coding DNA: TGTGCCAGCAGCGCCGGACTAGGCTGGTACTTC. The encoded protein is CASSAGLGWYF. The full variable domain, with the rest looked up from reference TRBV7-9 and TRBJ2-4, is DTGVSQNPRHKITKRGQNVTFRCDPISEHNRLYWYRQTLGQGPEFLTYFQNEAQLEKSRLLSDRFSAERPKGSFSTLEIQRTEQGDSAMYLCASSAGLGWYFGAGTRLSVL.

V usage is TRBV18 and J usage is TRBJ2-6; TRBD1 agrees at 9 bases. Germline V gene sequence: CDR1 KGHSH, CDR2 LQKENI. CDR3 size: 18 residues. The junction had 8 bases not matched to a gene; V was cut back by 5 bases and J by 0 bases. The CDR3 bases are TGTGCCAGCTCATACGGACAGGGGTCCCGCTCTGGGGCCAACGTCCTGACTTTC. Translating gives CASSYGQGSRSGANVLTF.

This sequence joins TRBV5-5 and TRBJ1-5; D perhaps matches TRBD1 (5 bases). V lost 1 base and J 1 base, leaving 12 bases between the germline ends. The germline CDR1 and CDR2 sequences are SGHKS and YYEKEE (reference sequence). The length of the CDR3 is 16 residues. The CDR3 here is CASSLYLRDSNQPQHF. CDR3 nucleotides: TGTGCCAGCAGCTTGTATTTGCGGGACAGCAATCAGCCCCAGCATTTT. The variable domain in full, with the rest retrieved from reference TRBV5-5 and TRBJ1-5, is DAGVTQSPTHLIKTRGQQVTLRCSPISGHKSVSWYQQVLGQGPQFIFQYYEKEERGRGNFPDRFSARQFPNYSSELNVNALLLGDSALYLCASSLYLRDSNQPQHFGDGTRLSIL.

The chain is built from TRBV5-4 and TRBJ1-2, with no clear D. Trimming removed 4 bases from V and 5 bases from J, with 12 bases in between. The CDR3 totals 13 residues. Germline loops: CDR1 SGHNT, CDR2 YYREEE (reference sequence). CDR3 protein: CASSDGVWYGYTF. DNA for the CDR3: TGTGCCAGCAGCGACGGGGTTTGGTATGGCTACACCTTC.

V is TRBV6-4 and J is TRBJ2-2; 8 bases align to TRBD1. Germline trimming cut 6 bases from V and 7 bases from J; bases unmatched to any gene: 7. Germline V gives CDR1 MRHNA, CDR2 SNTAGT. The CDR3 loop spans 14 amino acids. This chain's CDR3 is CASSAGTGGGELFF. The CDR3 DNA reads TGTGCCAGCAGCGCCGGGACAGGAGGCGGGGAGCTGTTTTTT.

The count of this clone is one. This chain links TRBV28 with TRBJ2-3, with TRBD2 matching over 8 bases. CDR3 length: 13 amino acids. The germline gives CDR1 MDHEN, CDR2 SYDVKM. Trimming cost V 4 bases and J 4 bases; bases outside gene matches: 1. CDR3 coding DNA: TGTGCCAGCAGTTCGCGGGGGGCAGATACGCAGTATTTT. It encodes CASSSRGADTQYF.

This rearrangement joins TRBV11-3 to TRBJ2-7, with 7 bases aligning to TRBD1. This CDR3 is built from 14 residues. Germline assignment: CDR1 SGHNT and CDR2 YENEEA. V lost 2 bases, J lost 1 base, and 2 bases stayed unmatched. CDR3 sequence (DNA): TGTGCCAGCAGCTTAACGACAGGGTCCTACGAGCAGTACTTC. It yields the protein CASSLTTGSYEQYF.

The chain carries TRBV9 and TRBJ1-1, with a possible D match to TRBD1 (6 bases). The V gene's germline CDR1 is SGDLS and CDR2 YYNGEE. The CDR3 has 14 amino acids. V was shortened by 3 bases and J by 1 base, with 10 bases between the two germline ends. CDR3 in amino acids: CASSGPGENTEAFF. CDR3 nucleotides: TGTGCCAGCAGCGGGCCAGGGGAGAACACTGAAGCTTTCTTT.

This chain uses TRBV27 with TRBJ2-2; maybe TRBD2 (5 bases). This CDR3 has 18 amino acids. CDR1 and CDR2 from the germline V gene are MNHEY and SMNVEV (reference sequence). Trimming left V 5 bases short and J 2 bases short, with 21 bases between. The CDR3 bases are TGTGCCAGCAGTCCCCTAACCTGGAGGAGAACCAACACCGGGGAGCTGTTTTTT. This encodes CASSPLTWRRTNTGELFF.

V is TRBV14 and J is TRBJ1-1; D unclear. The CDR3 covers 12 residues. V lost 5 bases and J lost 0, with 4 bases in between. The germline V gene has CDR1 SGHDN and CDR2 FVKESK. CDR3 nucleotide sequence: TGTGCCAGCAGCTACATGAACACTGAAGCTTTCTTT. Translation: CASSYMNTEAFF.

The chain is built from TRBV30 and TRBJ1-4, with a possible D match to TRBD1 (5 bases). This CDR3 has 14 amino acids. The V end lost 3 bases, the J end lost 8 bases, and 16 bases lay between the germline ends. Germline V lookup: CDR1 GTSNPN, CDR2 SVGIG (reference sequence). The CDR3 spells CAWSPAGLREKLFF. In DNA form, the CDR3 reads TGTGCCTGGAGCCCCGCGGGACTCCGAGAAAAACTGTTTTTT.

This clone was seen a single time. This chain uses TRBV7-9 with TRBJ1-2; D gene unclear. There are 17 residues in the CDR3. The germline V gene has CDR1 SEHNR and CDR2 FQNEAQ (reference sequence). V dropped 1 base and J dropped 7 bases, with 22 bases sitting between them. In DNA form, the CDR3 reads TGTGCCAGCAGCTTAGTGCCCCAGGCAAGACCCTTATTTGGCTACACCTTC. This codes for CASSLVPQARPLFGYTF.

Here the CDR3 DNA reads TGTGCCAGCAGTTACTCGCTGGGGGAGGAGGGGGGCTACACCTTC. It encodes CASSYSLGEEGGYTF. The chain joins TRBV6-5 to TRBJ1-2, with D perhaps TRBD1 (5 bases). This CDR3 region has 15 residues. The V gene lost 0 bases and the J gene lost 8 bases, with 16 bases spanning the gap. CDR1 is MNHEY and CDR2 is SVGAGI in the germline V gene.

The table lists this clone with a count of one. This chain uses TRBV7-2 with TRBJ2-3, with a possible D match to TRBD2 (6 bases). CDR1 is SGHTA, CDR2 FQGNSA, per germline. The CDR3 length is 18 residues. The V gene lost 4 bases and the J gene lost 1 base, with 21 bases spanning the gap. CDR3 nucleotide sequence: TGTGCCAGCAGCTGGAGGGGCGGGACGTTAACCCGCACAGATACGCAGTATTTT. Its protein is CASSWRGGTLTRTDTQYF.

The chain carries TRBV25-1 and TRBJ2-3; D gene uncertain. Trimming took 5 bases from V and 1 from J, leaving 10 bases between them. CDR1 is MGHDK and CDR2 is SYGVNS in the germline V gene. The CDR3 totals 14 residues. The CDR3 bases are TGTGCCAGCAGTCAACCATCGGGCACAGATACGCAGTATTTT. It yields the protein CASSQPSGTDTQYF.

The chain has TRBV6-1 and TRBJ1-1; TRBD1 is a possible D gene (5 bases). Trimming removed 8 bases at V and 4 bases at J, with 20 bases between. Germline assignment: CDR1 MNHNS and CDR2 SASEGT. There are 15 residues in the CDR3. CDR3 sequence: CASFREGLLSTEAFF. The CDR3 bases are TGTGCCAGCTTCAGGGAGGGCTTGCTTAGCACTGAAGCTTTCTTT.

V is TRBV21-1 and J is TRBJ1-5. TRBV21-1 is assigned pseudogene status. There are 14 residues in the CDR3. CDR3 protein: CASSKGVRGQPQHF. The CDR3 nucleotides are TGTGCCAGCAGCAAAGGGGTTCGAGGACAGCCCCAGCATTTT.

The chain joins TRBV2 to TRBJ2-1; the D gene is possibly TRBD2 (5 bases). The V gene lost 3 bases and the J gene lost 8 bases, with 20 bases spanning the gap. CDR1 SNHLY and CDR2 FYNNEI come from the germline V gene. This CDR3 comprises 16 residues. The DNA of the CDR3 is TGTGCCAGCAGTGATGGCAGGTCTTGGCGAGCGGATGAGCAGTTCTTC. This sequence encodes CASSDGRSWRADEQFF.

This clone was found a few times. The gene calls are TRBV5-1 and TRBJ2-7, with D perhaps matching TRBD2 (5 bases). V dropped 9 bases and J dropped 6 bases, with 22 bases sitting between them. There are 14 residues in the CDR3. CDR1 SGHRS and CDR2 YFSETQ come from the germline V gene. The DNA of the CDR3 is TGCGCCACAGCGGAGTGGGAGCGCCGGGGCGAGCAGTACTTC. Its protein product is CATAEWERRGEQYF.

CDR3 amino acids: CATSSSPLARWAQYF. The CDR3, as DNA: TGTGCCACCAGCAGTTCTCCCCTAGCCCGGTGGGCCCAGTACTTC. The rearrangement joins TRBV15 to TRBJ2-5, with TRBD2 as a possible D gene (5 bases). Trimming cost V 3 bases and J 9 bases, with 20 bases left between them. Germline-derived CDR1 and CDR2 are LNHNV and YYDKDF (reference sequence). The CDR3 is 15 amino acids.

This clone came up once. The genes are TRBV7-2 and TRBJ1-1; the D is unclear. This CDR3 region has 15 residues. CDR1 is SGHTA and CDR2 is FQGNSA in the germline V gene. Between the trimmed V and J ends, which lost 5 bases and 4 bases, there was a span of 17 bases. This chain's CDR3 is CASSPRLIKGTEAFF. The CDR3 DNA reads as TGTGCCAGCAGCCCACGACTAATAAAAGGCACTGAAGCTTTCTTT.

The chain links TRBV4-1 to TRBJ1-6, with D uncertain. Trimming removed 8 bases at V and 0 bases at J, with 11 bases between. The CDR3 totals 15 residues. The germline V gene encodes CDR1 MGHRA and CDR2 YSYEKL. Here the CDR3 reads CASRRSGSYNSPLHF. CDR3 nucleotides: TGCGCCAGCCGTCGGTCAGGCTCCTATAATTCACCCCTCCACTTT.